This TCR beta chain came from a study of blood T cell repertoires in COVID-19. Generated by immunoSEQ multiplex PCR, the TCRdb table keeps only in-frame clones and is missing some. The sample lists hundreds of thousands of clones; around nine tenths were seen once. V was trimmed by 4 bases and J by 8 bases, leaving 21 bases between them. Germline V CDR1 and CDR2: SEHNR, FQNEAQ (reference sequence). The CDR3 spans 16 residues. Sequencing input: PBMCs or T cells enriched from blood (not recorded which). The origin of this receptor is a woman aged 40 to 55 who had recovered from COVID-19. The chain recombines TRBV7-9 with TRBJ2-1; a possible D gene is TRBD1 (6 bases). CDR3 protein: CASSSTTGKGVYEQFF. CDR3 bases: TGTGCCAGCAGCTCAACCACGGGTAAGGGGGTCTATGAGCAGTTCTTC.